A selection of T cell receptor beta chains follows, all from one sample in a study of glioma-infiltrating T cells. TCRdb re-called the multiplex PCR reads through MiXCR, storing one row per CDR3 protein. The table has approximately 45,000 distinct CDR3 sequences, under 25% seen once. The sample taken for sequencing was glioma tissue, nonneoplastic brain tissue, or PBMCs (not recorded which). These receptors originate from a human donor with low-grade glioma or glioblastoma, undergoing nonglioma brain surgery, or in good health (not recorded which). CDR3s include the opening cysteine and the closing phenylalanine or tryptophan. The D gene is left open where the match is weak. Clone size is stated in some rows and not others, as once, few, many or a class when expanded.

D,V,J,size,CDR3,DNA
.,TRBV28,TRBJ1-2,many,CASSHGQWSYTF,TGTGCCAGCAGTCACGGACAGTGGAGCTACACCTTC
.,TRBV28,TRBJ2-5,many,CASSRGQTETQYF,TGTGCCAGCAGTCGCGGACAGACGGAGACCCAGTACTTC
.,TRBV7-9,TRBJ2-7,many,CASSSDPPGTYEQYF,TGTGCCAGCAGCTCTGATCCACCGGGCACCTACGAGCAGTACTTC
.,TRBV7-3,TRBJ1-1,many,CASSLGTNMNTEAFF,TGTGCCAGCAGCCTCGGGACAAACATGAACACTGAAGCTTTCTTT
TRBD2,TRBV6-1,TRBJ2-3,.,CASGMTSGGPQSTQYF,TGTGCCAGCGGCATGACTAGCGGTGGACCCCAGAGTACGCAGTATTTT
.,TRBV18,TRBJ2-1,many,CASSISGASNEQFF,TGTGCCAGCTCCATCTCCGGGGCCTCCAATGAGCAGTTCTTC
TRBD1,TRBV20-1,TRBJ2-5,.,CSARPLEADRGETQYF,TGCAGTGCTAGACCCCTAGAGGCAGACAGGGGGGAGACCCAGTACTTC
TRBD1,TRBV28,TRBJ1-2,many,CASSSSPGQGRAGYTF,TGTGCCAGCAGTTCATCGCCGGGACAGGGGCGAGCCGGCTACACCTTC
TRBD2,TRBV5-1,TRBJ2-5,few,CASSWEASGQETQYF,TGCGCCAGCAGCTGGGAGGCTAGCGGCCAAGAGACCCAGTACTTC
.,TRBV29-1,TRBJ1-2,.,CSPGDDYTF,TGCAGCCCTGGGGACGACTACACCTTC
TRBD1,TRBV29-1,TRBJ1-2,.,CSVGTGTNYGYTF,TGCAGCGTTGGGACAGGGACTAACTATGGCTACACCTTC
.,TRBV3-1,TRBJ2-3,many,CASSQVSDTQYF,TGTGCCAGCAGCCAAGTATCGGATACGCAGTATTTT
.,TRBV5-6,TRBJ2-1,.,CASSFGLSYNEQFF,TGTGCCAGCAGCTTCGGACTTTCCTACAATGAGCAGTTCTTC
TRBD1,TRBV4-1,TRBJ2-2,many,CASSPTGPGTGELFF,TGCGCCAGCAGCCCGACAGGGCCTGGTACCGGGGAGCTGTTTTTT
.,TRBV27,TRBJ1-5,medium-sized,CASSLRGDSNQPQHF,TGTGCCAGCAGTTTGCGTGGGGATAGCAATCAGCCCCAGCATTTT
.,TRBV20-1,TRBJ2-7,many,CSARNIDYEQYF,TGCAGTGCTAGAAATATAGACTACGAGCAGTACTTC
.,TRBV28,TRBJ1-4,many,CASSSSHFFLFF,TGTGCCAGCAGTTCTTCCCATTTTTTTCTGTTTTTT
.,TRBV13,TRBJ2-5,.,CASSFQSRPREETQYF,TGTGCCAGCAGCTTTCAATCCCGACCGCGGGAAGAGACCCAGTACTTC
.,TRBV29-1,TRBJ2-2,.,CSYEQGNTGELFF,TGCAGCTACGAACAGGGAAACACCGGGGAGCTGTTTTTT
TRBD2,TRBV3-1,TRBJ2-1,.,CASSPTSGGIVHEQSF,TGTGCCAGCAGCCCGACTAGCGGGGGGATCGTTCATGAGCAGTCCTTC
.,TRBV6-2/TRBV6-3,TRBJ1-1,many,CASLPRVGTEAFF,TGTGCCAGCCTTCCTCGGGTAGGCACTGAAGCTTTCTTT
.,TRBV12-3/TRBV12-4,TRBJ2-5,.,CASSLAVETQYF,TGTGCCAGCAGTTTAGCAGTAGAGACCCAGTACTTC
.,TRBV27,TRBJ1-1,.,CASRTTGMSSEAFF,TGTGCCAGCAGGACGACTGGGATGAGCAGTGAAGCTTTCTTT
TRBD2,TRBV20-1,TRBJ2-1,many,CSARDSLAGDYNEQFF,TGCAGTGCTAGAGATAGCCTAGCGGGAGACTATAATGAGCAGTTCTTC
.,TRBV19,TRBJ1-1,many,CASSTYLLGQTPEAFF,TGTGCCAGTAGTACTTACCTCTTGGGACAAACCCCTGAAGCTTTCTTT
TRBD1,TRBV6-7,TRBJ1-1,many,CASRRQGLNTEAFF,TGTGCCAGCAGGAGACAGGGCCTGAACACTGAAGCTTTCTTT
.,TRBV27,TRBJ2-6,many,CASSPRIPQGANVLTF,TGTGCCAGCAGTCCCCGGATCCCTCAAGGGGCCAACGTCCTGACTTTC
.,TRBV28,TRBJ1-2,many,CASSWVTGFGYTF,TGTGCCAGCAGTTGGGTAACAGGGTTTGGCTACACCTTC